This T cell receptor (beta chain) was recorded in a study of CD8 T cells in ankylosing spondylitis. TCRdb itself ran the 5' RACE reads through MiXCR, one entry per CDR3 protein. Of approximately 250,000 distinct CDR3 sequences listed, 8% to 11% are singletons. The CDR3 covers 13 residues. Germline V CDR1 and CDR2: MNHNY, SVGAGI (reference sequence). Trimming shortened V by 0 bases and J by 8 bases, and 7 bases separated the two germline ends. Study-wide findings and caveats: Enrichment of disease-linked clones was reportedly significant in matched ankylosing spondylitis synovial fluid.

This clonotype was seen many times. Its matching antigen is unknown. The chain employs TRBV6-6 and TRBJ1-4, with unresolved D. Sequenced: blood, either unsorted or a sorted T cell fraction (not recorded which). The sequence derives from a male donor with ankylosing spondylitis or in good health (not recorded which). This chain's CDR3 is CASSYSSGEKLFF. The CDR3 region has the DNA TGTGCCAGCAGTTACTCGTCGGGAGAAAAACTGTTTTTT.